The TCR beta chain described here comes from a study of PD-L1 blockade in urothelial cancer. The trim removed 0 bases at V and 2 bases at J, leaving 2 bases unmatched. Germline V gene sequence: CDR1 SGHNT, CDR2 YYREEE (reference sequence). The CDR3 runs to 14 residues. TCRdb keeps only in-frame clones here, not all; method: immunoSEQ multiplex PCR. The table includes about 26,000 clones, approximately 86% detected once. V is TRBV5-4 and J is TRBJ2-7, with 7 bases fitting TRBD2. The sample was PBMCs, taken around atezolizumab (anti-PD-L1) treatment. This clonotype was obtained from a man between 60 and 75 years old with urothelial cancer. In DNA, the CDR3 is TGTGCCAGCAGCTTGGCGGGGGGTCCCTACGAGCAGTACTTC. Translated: CASSLAGGPYEQYF. Together with reference TRBV5-4 and TRBJ2-7, the CDR3 gives the full variable domain: ETGVTQSPTHLIKTRGQQVTLRCSSQSGHNTVSWYQQALGQGPQFIFQYYREEENGRGNFPPRFSGLQFPNYSSELNVNALELDDSALYLCASSLAGGPYEQYFGPGTRLTVT.